This T cell receptor (beta chain) was profiled in a study of blood T cell repertoires in COVID-19 (dated by TCRdb to the early 2020s). As for the study more broadly: Samples from collaborators originated in the United States, Italy and Spain and spanned both the acute and convalescent phases of COVID-19. The prospective study material was composed of cDNA or gDNA derived from T cells, B-cell-depleted T cells, or PBMCs. Subjects who had been exposed to COVID-19, were actively infected with it, or had recovered from it provided the deeply sampled blood TCRbeta repertoires that made up the dataset. The repertoires were made available in a free public database intended to serve as a resource for research on the immune response to SARS-CoV-2. Samples came from the ongoing ImmuneRACE study (first 160 participants) plus 1,254 subjects from 6 global collaborators. A de-identified subject ID, COVID-19 status, age in years and sex were almost always included in the sample metadata. HLA class I and class II types, where available, came from metadata supplied by the sample provider rather than from assay-based typing.

TCRbeta CDR3 regions were amplified from genomic DNA by means of the immunoSEQ Assay, a bias-controlled multiplex PCR. The paper's data handling went like this. Within the assay, amplification of reference gene primers was used to estimate how many nucleated cells each sample contained. Sequence reads were collapsed and filtered to measure the absolute abundance of every unique TCRbeta CDR3 rearrangement. For each sample, productive Simpson clonality was calculated by taking the square root of Simpson's diversity index across productive rearrangements. This is the immuneACCESS table as TCRdb keeps it, with only in-frame sequences that have V and J called. A part of the clones is gone; compared with another copy, unresolved V genes explain less than half, and the rest is unexplained. That table is the source of V, J and clone size, and D and trimming were worked out from the DNA. The sample profile shows 230,000 or so clones; around 81% of them were found once. The top ten hold roughly 8% of the sample.

One collaborating source in Seattle enrolled patients while the patients were actively infected and followed the patients over time throughout the course of disease. The collaborating institutions used their own protocols to collect whole blood in K2EDTA tubes. Collaborator samples were shipped for TCRbeta analysis as frozen whole blood, isolated PBMCs, or DNA extracted from either sample type. This clone showed up just once. The antigen it binds to is not known. Per-base qualities were not stored, and no clone one base away is much larger. Including cysteine and phenylalanine, the CDR3 has 12 amino acids. Only CDR3 DNA is held: 36 bases, read in frame from base 1. Trimming removed 6 bases from V and 7 bases from J, leaving 15 bases between the germline ends. CDR1 GTSNPN and CDR2 SVGIG were looked up in the germline V gene (reference sequence). Overall results and qualifications from the work: How much clinical and demographic metadata was included differed by source and by participant, and the metadata was provided uncurated.

The rearranged segments are TRBV30 and TRBJ1-1; the D gene is unclear. Sequencing was performed on peripheral blood. The source of this sequence is a woman over 75 with COVID-19, enrolled during active disease. The DNA is TGTGCCTGTCCCGCGACCGGGAGTGAAGCTTTCTTT. This translates into CACPATGSEAFF.